One and the same sample provided the 20 T cell receptor beta chains below, sequenced in a study of early T cells in non-severe SARS-CoV-2 infection. TCRdb analysed the 5' RACE reads with MiXCR anew, one entry per CDR3 protein. Altogether approximately 98,000 distinct CDR3 sequences are present, 12% being singletons, with the ten largest covering 3.1%. Material: whole blood. These receptor sequences come from an adult who was a healthcare worker with PCR-confirmed SARS-CoV-2 infection or an uninfected control (not recorded which).

This clonotype was detected a few times. The genes are TRBV7-3 and TRBJ2-4; D perhaps matches TRBD2 (5 bases). Germline V gives CDR1 SGHTA, CDR2 FQGTGA. There are 11 residues in the CDR3. Trimming took off 4 bases at V and 8 bases at J, with 6 bases between the two ends. The CDR3 DNA is TGTGCCAGCAGCTCCGGGGACATTCAGTACTTC. Its translation is CASSSGDIQYF. Full variable domain (remainder filled in from reference TRBV7-3 and TRBJ2-4): GAGVSQTPSNKVTEKGKYVELRCDPISGHTALYWYRQSLGQGPEFLIYFQGTGAADDSGLPNDRFFAVRPEGSVSTLKIQRTERGDSAVYLCASSSGDIQYFGAGTRLSVL.

This chain connects TRBV20-1 to TRBJ1-6; 9 bases are shared with TRBD1. The CDR3 sequence is 14 residues long. CDR1 and CDR2 from the germline V gene are DFQATT and SNEGSKA (reference sequence). Losses at the gene ends were 3 bases for V and 9 bases for J; bases not matched to a gene: 6. The CDR3 protein is CSASVTGGGSPLHF. CDR3 bases: TGCAGTGCTAGTGTCACAGGGGGCGGTTCACCCCTCCACTTT.

This clonotype was observed at least ten times. The genes are TRBV6-5 and TRBJ2-7; D remains ambiguous. Germline lookup yields CDR1 MNHEY and CDR2 SVGAGI. The CDR3 covers 13 residues. V was trimmed by 2 bases and J by 0 bases, leaving 5 bases between them. The CDR3 here is CASSYAASYEQYF. The CDR3 coding sequence is TGTGCCAGCAGTTACGCCGCCTCCTACGAGCAGTACTTC.

At least ten counts were recorded for this clonotype. The chain is built from TRBV11-2 and TRBJ2-2; 7 nucleotides agree with TRBD2. The V gene's germline CDR1 is SGHAT and CDR2 FQNNGV. The V and J ends lost 1 base and 0 bases, in that order; junction bases with no gene match: 2. The CDR3 extends over 16 amino acids. The CDR3 reads CASSLGAGANTGELFF. As DNA, the CDR3 is TGTGCCAGCAGCTTAGGTGCGGGGGCGAACACCGGGGAGCTGTTTTTT. The full variable domain, rest sourced from reference TRBV11-2 and TRBJ2-2, is EAGVAQSPRYKIIEKRQSVAFWCNPISGHATLYWYQQILGQGPKLLIQFQNNGVVDDSQLPKDRFSAERLKGVDSTLKIQPAKLEDSAVYLCASSLGAGANTGELFFGEGSRLTVL.

The rearrangement uses TRBV4-2 and TRBJ2-5; possibly TRBD1 for D (7 bases). The CDR3 is made up of 17 amino acids. V was pared by 0 bases and J by 4 bases, with 18 bases between. CDR1 is LGHNA and CDR2 is YNFKEQ in the germline V gene. CDR3 sequence (DNA): TGTGCCAGCAGCCAAGAATCCGTCAGGGGGGATGGAGAGACCCAGTACTTC. Translated: CASSQESVRGDGETQYF.

The V call is TRBV10-3, the J call TRBJ1-1, with 9 bases lining up with TRBD1. CDR1 and CDR2 from the germline V gene are ENHRY and SYGVKD. The CDR3 runs to 14 residues. The trim removed 5 bases at V and 4 bases at J, leaving 5 bases unmatched. The DNA for the CDR3 is TGTGCCATCAGTCGGACGGACAGGGGCACTGAAGCTTTCTTT. This translates into CAISRTDRGTEAFF.

This clonotype was picked up many times. The genes are TRBV29-1 and TRBJ2-2; D not certain. V was pared by 4 bases and J by 4 bases, with 7 bases between. The CDR3 is 12 residues long. The germline V gene has CDR1 SQVTM and CDR2 ANQGSEA. This CDR3 is CSVALGTGELFF. The CDR3 DNA follows: TGCAGCGTTGCTTTAGGCACCGGGGAGCTGTTTTTT.

This clonotype was counted ten times or more. The chain links TRBV12-3 or TRBV12-4 to TRBJ1-4; possibly TRBD1 for D (5 bases). Trimming shortened V by 8 bases and J by 7 bases, and 11 bases separated the two germline ends. This CDR3 has 12 amino acids. Written as DNA, the CDR3 is TGTGCCAGCGGGGGACCGGGTGAAAAACTGTTTTTT. Protein sequence: CASGGPGEKLFF.

This clonotype has ten or more counts. The genes are TRBV7-8 and TRBJ1-6; maybe TRBD1 (5 bases). The CDR3 has 15 amino acids. The V and J ends lost 2 bases and 8 bases respectively, with 13 bases between them. The germline V gene encodes CDR1 SGHVS and CDR2 FQNEAQ. The DNA of the CDR3 is TGTGCCAGCAGCTTAATACGGCAGGGAGATTCACCCCTCCACTTT. Amino acids: CASSLIRQGDSPLHF.

This clonotype was recorded many times. The chain joins TRBV7-3 to TRBJ1-1; D is undetermined. The germline V and J ends were trimmed by 0 bases and 10 bases, with 6 bases remaining between them. Per germline, CDR1 SGHTA and CDR2 FQGTGA. The CDR3 has 11 residues. CDR3 DNA sequence: TGTGCCAGCAGCTTAACAAGGGTAGCTTTCTTT. Translation: CASSLTRVAFF.

This clonotype appeared a few times. This chain uses TRBV6-2 or TRBV6-3 with TRBJ2-1, with D possibly being TRBD1 or TRBD2 (5 bases each). This CDR3 is 16 amino acids long. The ends were cut back, 0 bases at V and 12 bases at J, with 21 bases in the middle. CDR1 and CDR2 from the germline V gene are MNHEY and SVGEGT. The CDR3 protein is CASSYSGVFTGNLQFF. The CDR3 nucleotides are TGTGCCAGCAGTTACTCGGGGGTTTTTACGGGGAACTTGCAGTTCTTC.

This clonotype was found many times. The rearrangement uses TRBV5-5 and TRBJ2-1; 7 bases are a match to TRBD2. Germline V gene data show CDR1 as SGHKS and CDR2 as YYEKEE (reference sequence). V lost 0 bases and J lost 4; bases outside the gene matches: 10. The CDR3 is made up of 17 amino acids. CDR3 loop: CASSLGYSLALYNEQFF. The CDR3 DNA is TGTGCCAGCAGCTTGGGATACTCACTAGCGCTATACAATGAGCAGTTCTTC.

This clonotype was counted between two and nine times. CDR3 sequence: CASSLDLGLAYTGELFF. The CDR3 DNA reads TGTGCCAGCAGCTTAGATCTCGGTCTAGCCTACACCGGGGAGCTGTTTTTT. The rearrangement joins TRBV11-2 to TRBJ2-2, with a possible D match to TRBD2 (5 bases). Germline CDR1 and CDR2: SGHAT and FQNNGV. Trimming shortened V by 0 bases and J by 3 bases, and 14 bases separated the two germline ends. This CDR3 region has 17 residues. Together with reference TRBV11-2 and TRBJ2-2, the CDR3 gives the full variable domain: EAGVAQSPRYKIIEKRQSVAFWCNPISGHATLYWYQQILGQGPKLLIQFQNNGVVDDSQLPKDRFSAERLKGVDSTLKIQPAKLEDSAVYLCASSLDLGLAYTGELFFGEGSRLTVL.

The V call is TRBV7-9, the J call TRBJ2-7; 7 bases match TRBD2. The J segment lost 2 bases and the V segment lost 3 bases, leaving 10 bases of the junction unmatched. Per the germline V gene, CDR1 is SEHNR and CDR2 is FQNEAQ (reference sequence). This CDR3 region has 16 residues. This chain's CDR3 is CASSFGLADGTYEQYF. The CDR3 bases are TGTGCCAGCAGCTTTGGCCTAGCGGATGGAACCTACGAGCAGTACTTC.

Comment on this clonotype: A much larger clone lies one base from this, so it may be a read error. The J gene is TRBJ2-3, the V gene TRBV7-3; 7 positions agree with TRBD2. This CDR3 region has 15 residues. The V gene's germline CDR1 is SGHTA and CDR2 FQGTGA. This CDR3 is CAGSPLGAGGDTQYF. In nucleotides, the CDR3 is TGTGCCGGCAGCCCCCTAGGGGCCGGGGGGGATACGCAGTATTTT. The full variable domain, in which reference TRBV7-3 and TRBJ2-3 provide the parts outside the CDR3, is GAGVSQTPSNKVTEKGKYVELRCDPISGHTALYWYRQSLGQGPEFLIYFQGTGAADDSGLPNDRFFAVRPEGSVSTLKIQRTERGDSAVYLCAGSPLGAGGDTQYFGPGTRLTVL.

This chain joins TRBV20-1 and TRBJ2-7; 9 nucleotides match TRBD1. With V trimmed by 4 bases and J by 3 bases, 10 bases remained unmatched. Germline CDR1 is DFQATT and CDR2 is SNEGSKA (reference sequence). CDR3 length: 15 amino acids. The CDR3 spells CSATAGTGPIYEQYF. The CDR3, as DNA: TGCAGTGCTACCGCCGGGACAGGGCCTATCTACGAGCAGTACTTC.

This clonotype was observed a few times. The CDR3 region has the DNA TGTGCCAGCAGCCAAGAACTAGGGATCAAAAACATTCAGTACTTC. As protein: CASSQELGIKNIQYF. This chain joins TRBV3-1 and TRBJ2-4; TRBD2 is a possible D gene (5 bases). The V end was cut by 0 bases, the J end by 3 bases, with 9 bases between. CDR3 length: 15 residues. CDR1 is LGHDT, CDR2 YNNKEL, per germline (reference sequence).

This clonotype occurred a few times. V gene TRBV11-3 combines with J gene TRBJ2-2; 10 nucleotides line up with TRBD2. The germline CDR1 and CDR2 sequences are SGHNT and YENEEA. V was pared by 5 bases and J by 6 bases, with 6 bases of the junction left unmatched. CDR3 length: 15 amino acids. The CDR3 reads CASSLGTSASGELFF. CDR3 DNA sequence: TGTGCCAGCAGCCTGGGGACTAGCGCCTCCGGGGAGCTGTTTTTT. Variable domain in full (rest from reference TRBV11-3 and TRBJ2-2): EAGVVQSPRYKIIEKKQPVAFWCNPISGHNTLYWYLQNLGQGPELLIRYENEEAVDDSQLPKDRFSAERLKGVDSTLKIQPAELGDSAVYLCASSLGTSASGELFFGEGSRLTVL.

The DNA of the CDR3 is TGTGCCACCAGTGACCCCAACACCGGGAGCTCCTACAATGAGCAGTTCTTC. Amino acid sequence: CATSDPNTGSSYNEQFF. V is TRBV24-1 and J is TRBJ2-1, with D maybe TRBD2 (6 bases). The CDR3 is made up of 17 amino acids. Germline loops: CDR1 KGHDR, CDR2 SFDVKD. V dropped 4 bases and J dropped 0 bases, with 15 bases sitting between them.

This sequence joins TRBV7-6 and TRBJ1-6; D is undetermined. Trimming pared 8 bases from V and 0 bases from J, leaving 5 bases between. The CDR3 covers 13 residues. Germline V CDR1 and CDR2: SGHVS, FNYEAQ. CDR3 loop: CASGSSYNSPLHF. CDR3 sequence (DNA): TGTGCCAGCGGGAGCTCCTATAATTCACCCCTCCACTTT.